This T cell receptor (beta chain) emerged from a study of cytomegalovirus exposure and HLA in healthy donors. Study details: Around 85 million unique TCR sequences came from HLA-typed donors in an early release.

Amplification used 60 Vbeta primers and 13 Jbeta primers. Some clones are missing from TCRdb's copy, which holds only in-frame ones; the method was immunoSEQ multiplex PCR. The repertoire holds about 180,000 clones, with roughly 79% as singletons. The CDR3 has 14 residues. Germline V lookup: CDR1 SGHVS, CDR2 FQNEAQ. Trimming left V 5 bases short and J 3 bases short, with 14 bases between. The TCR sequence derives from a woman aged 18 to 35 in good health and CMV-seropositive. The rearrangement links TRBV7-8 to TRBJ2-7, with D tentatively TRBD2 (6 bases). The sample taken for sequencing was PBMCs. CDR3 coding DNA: TGTGCCAGCAGCGAGGACTACAATAACTACGAGCAGTACTTC. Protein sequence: CASSEDYNNYEQYF.